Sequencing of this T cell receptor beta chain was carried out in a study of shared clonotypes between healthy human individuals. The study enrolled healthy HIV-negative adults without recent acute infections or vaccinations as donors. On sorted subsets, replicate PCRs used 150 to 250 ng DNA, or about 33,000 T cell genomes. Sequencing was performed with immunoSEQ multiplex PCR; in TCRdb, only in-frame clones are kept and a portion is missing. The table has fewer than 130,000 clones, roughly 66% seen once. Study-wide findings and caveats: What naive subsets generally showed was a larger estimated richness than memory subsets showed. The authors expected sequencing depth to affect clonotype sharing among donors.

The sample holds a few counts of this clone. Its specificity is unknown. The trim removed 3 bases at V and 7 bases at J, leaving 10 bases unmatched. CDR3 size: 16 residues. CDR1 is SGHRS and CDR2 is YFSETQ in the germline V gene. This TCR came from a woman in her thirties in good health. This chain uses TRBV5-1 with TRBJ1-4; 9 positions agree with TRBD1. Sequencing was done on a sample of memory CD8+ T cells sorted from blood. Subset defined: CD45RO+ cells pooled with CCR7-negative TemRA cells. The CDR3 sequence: CASSSGQGWTTEKLFF. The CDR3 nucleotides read TGCGCCAGCAGCTCAGGACAGGGGTGGACCACTGAAAAACTGTTTTTT.